The rows below give T cell receptor beta chains drawn from one sample of a study of post-analysis software for immune sequencing data. TCRdb passed the PCR reads through MiXCR, listing each CDR3 protein once. Here the sample spans about 210,000 distinct CDR3 sequences, over 25% being singletons. Sequencing was carried out using blood. The origin of the receptors is a girl aged 2 to 17 with multiple sclerosis. CDR3s include the opening cysteine and the closing phenylalanine or tryptophan. Each record gives: CDR3 length, clone size, J gene, V gene, D gene, CDR3 protein, CDR3 DNA. A D gene is named only where the DNA matches it firmly. Only some rows state a clone size, as once, few, many or a class for expanded clones.

14,many,TRBJ1-6,TRBV20-1,.,CSASTGQIRSPLHF,TGCAGTGCTAGCACAGGGCAAATACGTTCACCCCTCCACTTT
13,once,TRBJ1-2,TRBV7-2,.,CASSFAREGGYTF,TGTGCCAGCAGCTTTGCCAGGGAGGGCGGCTACACCTTC
14,.,TRBJ2-1,TRBV5-1,TRBD1,CASSWGTGGNEQFF,TGCGCCAGCAGCTGGGGGACAGGGGGCAATGAGCAGTTCTTC
15,many,TRBJ2-3,TRBV28,.,CASRTPRGGEDTQYF,TGTGCCAGCAGGACTCCTAGGGGGGGAGAGGATACGCAGTATTTT
16,many,TRBJ1-2,TRBV6-6,TRBD1,CASSYYPRGLYYGYTF,TGTGCCAGCAGTTACTACCCCAGGGGGTTGTACTATGGCTACACCTTC
12,many,TRBJ2-1,TRBV12-3/TRBV12-4,.,CASSSLYNEQFF,TGTGCCAGCAGTTCATTGTACAATGAGCAGTTCTTC
15,many,TRBJ2-5,TRBV29-1,TRBD2,CSVEAPGGGMETQYF,TGCAGCGTTGAAGCCCCGGGGGGGGGCATGGAGACCCAGTACTTC
15,.,TRBJ2-5,TRBV7-9,.,CASSSPGRGRETQYF,TGTGCCAGCAGCTCCCCGGGCAGGGGAAGGGAGACCCAGTACTTC
16,.,TRBJ1-5,TRBV28,TRBD1,CASKITLGQGDQPQHF,TGTGCCAGCAAGATCACCTTGGGACAGGGCGATCAGCCCCAGCATTTT
14,.,TRBJ2-1,TRBV30,.,CAWSGRGSYNEQFF,TGTGCCTGGAGTGGACGGGGTTCCTACAATGAGCAGTTCTTC
16,.,TRBJ2-1,TRBV6-8,TRBD2,CASTKRAGGPRNEQFF,TGTGCCAGCACCAAACGAGCGGGAGGGCCTCGCAATGAGCAGTTCTTC
13,many,TRBJ1-2,TRBV12-3/TRBV12-4,.,CASSFEGLYGYTF,TGTGCCAGCAGTTTTGAGGGCCTCTATGGCTACACCTTC
15,many,TRBJ2-7,TRBV4-2,TRBD2,CASAGGLAVSYEQYF,TGTGCCAGCGCTGGGGGACTAGCGGTCTCCTACGAGCAGTACTTC